This T cell receptor (beta chain) is drawn from a study of T cell responses to AZD1222 COVID-19 vaccine. Findings and limits, study-wide: It should be noted that donors were predominantly white British and more often female, and clonal diversity was possibly underestimated. As reported, nearly half of all spike-specific TCRs target variant regions that are unmutated. Baseline seropositivity occurred in only six AZD1222 recipients.

Libraries were prepared by immunoSEQ multiplex PCR; TCRdb keeps only in-frame clonotypes and omits some of them. This table holds about 140,000 clones, around 90% found once. Germline CDR1 SNHLY, CDR2 FYNNEI. V lost 6 bases to trimming and J lost 9 bases, with 12 bases between them. This CDR3 contains 12 residues. With respect to this clone: Its antigen remains unidentified.

The chain is built from TRBV2 and TRBJ1-3; no reliable D call. This receptor was identified in an adult who received the AZD1222 COVID-19 vaccine. The sample in question was peripheral blood, obtained 28 days after the second AZD1222 dose. In DNA form, the CDR3 reads TGTGCCAGCAGCACCCTCTCTAGCACCATATATTTT. Its protein product is CASSTLSSTIYF.